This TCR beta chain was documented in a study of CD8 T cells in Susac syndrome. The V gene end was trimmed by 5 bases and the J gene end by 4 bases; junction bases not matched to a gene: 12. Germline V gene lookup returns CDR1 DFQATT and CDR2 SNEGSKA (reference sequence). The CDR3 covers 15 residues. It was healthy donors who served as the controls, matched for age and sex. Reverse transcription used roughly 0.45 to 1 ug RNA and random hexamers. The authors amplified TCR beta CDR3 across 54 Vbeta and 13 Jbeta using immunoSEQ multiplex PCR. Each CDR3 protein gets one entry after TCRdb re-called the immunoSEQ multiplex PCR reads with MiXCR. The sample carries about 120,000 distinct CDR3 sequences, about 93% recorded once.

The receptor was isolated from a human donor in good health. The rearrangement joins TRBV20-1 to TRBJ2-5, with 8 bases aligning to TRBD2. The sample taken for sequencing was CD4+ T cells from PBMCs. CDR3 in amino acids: CSARQVSGIGETQYF. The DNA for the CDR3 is TGCAGTGCTCGTCAGGTTAGCGGGATTGGAGAGACCCAGTACTTC.